Listed below are T cell receptor beta chains from one sample, sequenced in a study of sequential checkpoint blockade in melanoma. Generated by immunoSEQ multiplex PCR, the TCRdb table keeps only in-frame clones and is missing some. This table has some 22,000 clones, 80% to 90% appearing once. Source: CD8+ T cells sorted from blood (inferred from file names), taken from a patient given nivolumab and ipilimumab in sequence. Receptors were obtained from a human donor with melanoma. The CDR3 runs from the conserved cysteine through the conserved F or W. The D gene is left open where the match is weak. A row's size may be missing; if present it is once, few, many or a size class.

d_call,v_call,cdr3_length,clone_size,j_call,cdr3_nt,cdr3_aa
.,TRBV19,13,.,TRBJ2-7,TGTGCCAGTAATCCGGGACTCTCCTACGAGCAGTACTTC,CASNPGLSYEQYF
.,TRBV5-4,15,.,TRBJ1-6,TGTGCCAGCAGCTGGAATGACAGAGATAATTCACCCCTCCACTTT,CASSWNDRDNSPLHF
.,TRBV19,15,.,TRBJ2-7,TGTGCCAGTAGTCCCGGGTATACTAGCTTCTACGAGCAGTACTTC,CASSPGYTSFYEQYF
TRBD2,TRBV27,16,.,TRBJ2-7,TGTGCCAGCAGTTGGACTAGCGGGAGCGGCCCCTACGAGCAGTACTTC,CASSWTSGSGPYEQYF
TRBD1,TRBV27,13,.,TRBJ1-1,TGTGCCAGCAGTTTCACAGGGGTCACTGAAGCTTTCTTT,CASSFTGVTEAFF
TRBD1,TRBV18,17,.,TRBJ2-3,TGTGCCAGCTCACCGTCGACAGGGGCCCTTAGCACAGATACGCAGTATTTT,CASSPSTGALSTDTQYF
TRBD1,TRBV27,15,.,TRBJ1-1,TGTGCCAGCAGTTTCGGCCCCAGGGGGTCCACTGAAGCTTTCTTT,CASSFGPRGSTEAFF
TRBD2,TRBV7-3,17,.,TRBJ2-5,TGTGCCAGCAGCCTCTTGGGGGGGCTAGCGGGACGGGAGACCCAGTACTTC,CASSLLGGLAGRETQYF
.,TRBV29-1,12,.,TRBJ2-3,TGCAGCGTTGGGAATTTGAGGAATACGCAGTATTTT,CSVGNLRNTQYF
.,TRBV10-2,12,.,TRBJ2-1,TGCGCCAGCACGAGCTCCTACAATGAGCAGTTCTTC,CASTSSYNEQFF
TRBD1,TRBV5-5,15,once,TRBJ2-7,TGTGCCAGCAGCTTGCGAGACAGGGCGTCCTACGAGCAGTACTTC,CASSLRDRASYEQYF
TRBD1,TRBV9,16,few,TRBJ2-5,TGTGCCAGCAGCGTAGAAGGGACAGGATTAGGGGAGACCCAGTACTTC,CASSVEGTGLGETQYF
TRBD1,TRBV2,15,once,TRBJ1-5,TGTGCCAGCAGGGACAGGGGGCTGAACAATCAGCCCCAGCATTTT,CASRDRGLNNQPQHF
.,TRBV5-1,14,once,TRBJ2-7,TGCGCCAGCAGCTTTTCTGGGGGGTCCTACGAGCAGTACTTC,CASSFSGGSYEQYF
TRBD1,TRBV5-4,15,once,TRBJ2-7,TGTGCCAGCAGCTGGGGACAGGGGGTGGGGTACGAGCAGTACTTC,CASSWGQGVGYEQYF
.,TRBV7-2,13,.,TRBJ2-7,TGTGCCAGCAGCTTCGCAGGATCCTACGAGCAGTACTTC,CASSFAGSYEQYF
TRBD1,TRBV4-1,17,.,TRBJ2-6,TGCGCCAGCAGACTATACCTGGACAGGGCTGGGGCCAACGTCCTGACTTTC,CASRLYLDRAGANVLTF
.,TRBV10-1,12,.,TRBJ2-1,TGCGCCAGCAGTGGGTGGACTGGCGAGCAGTTCTTC,CASSGWTGEQFF
.,TRBV6-5,14,.,TRBJ1-2,TGTGCCAGCAGGACCAACAGGGAGGGCTATGGCTACACCTTC,CASRTNREGYGYTF
TRBD1,TRBV18,14,.,TRBJ2-7,TGTGCCAGCTCACCCCGGGACAGGCCCTACGAGCAGTACTTC,CASSPRDRPYEQYF
TRBD2,TRBV6-5,15,few,TRBJ2-2,TGTGCCAGCACCGAAGCGGGACGACGAACCGGGGAGCTGTTTTTT,CASTEAGRRTGELFF
.,TRBV6-5,15,.,TRBJ1-1,TGTGCCAGCAGTGCACTGATGTATGATGACACTGAAGCTTTCTTT,CASSALMYDDTEAFF
.,TRBV6-5,14,.,TRBJ1-2,TGTGCCAGCAAACAGTCTGAAGAAGCCTATGGCTACACCTTC,CASKQSEEAYGYTF
TRBD1,TRBV2,11,few,TRBJ2-7,TGTGCCGCCCAGACAGGGTGGGAGCAGTACTTC,CAAQTGWEQYF
.,TRBV27,12,.,TRBJ1-1,TGTGCCTCTCAAACAGGGTCCACTGAAGCTTTCTTT,CASQTGSTEAFF
TRBD1,TRBV28,16,.,TRBJ1-2,TGTGCCAGCAGTTTCCGGGGACAGGGATTTAACTATGGCTACACCTTC,CASSFRGQGFNYGYTF
.,TRBV19,14,.,TRBJ1-1,TGTGCCAGTAGAATGGCGGCCGCTTACACTGAAGCTTTCTTT,CASRMAAAYTEAFF
TRBD1,TRBV7-8,15,.,TRBJ2-7,TGTGCCAGCAGCTCGGGACAGGGGCGTAGGTACGAGCAGTACTTC,CASSSGQGRRYEQYF
.,TRBV4-3,13,few,TRBJ2-7,TGCGCCAGCTCTTTTAGGGGTTCCTACGAGCAGTACTTC,CASSFRGSYEQYF
.,TRBV9,18,.,TRBJ2-1,TGTGCCAGCAGCCCACTGTCAGGTCTGGCGAGCTCCTACAATGAGCAGTTCTTC,CASSPLSGLASSYNEQFF
.,TRBV2,14,few,TRBJ2-1,TGTGCCAGCAGTTTTGGGAGCTCCTACAATGAGCAGTTCTTC,CASSFGSSYNEQFF
.,TRBV6-5,13,.,TRBJ2-1,TGTGCCAGCAGCTCCGGGAGCTGGAATGAGCAGTTCTTC,CASSSGSWNEQFF
.,TRBV23-1,15,.,TRBJ2-7,TGCGCCAGCAGCCAAGCGGCTAGCGTTCTATATGAGCAGTACTTC,CASSQAASVLYEQYF
TRBD1,TRBV7-9,13,once,TRBJ2-1,TGTGCCAGCAGCTTAGTTTCACAGGGGGAAGAGTTCTTC,CASSLVSQGEEFF
.,TRBV5-5,15,.,TRBJ1-6,TGTGCCAGCAGCTGGACGAGGAAGAGGGATTCACCCCTCCACTTT,CASSWTRKRDSPLHF
TRBD2,TRBV30,11,.,TRBJ2-7,TGTGCCTGGAGGACTAGCGGAAGGGAGTACTTC,CAWRTSGREYF
.,TRBV29-1,14,.,TRBJ2-1,TGCAGCGTTAGTAAGCGGAGTACCCACAATGAGCAGTTCTTC,CSVSKRSTHNEQFF
TRBD1,TRBV14,15,.,TRBJ1-1,TGTGCCAGCAGCCTCCCCCAGGGGGCGAGCTCCGAAGCTTTCTTT,CASSLPQGASSEAFF
.,TRBV12-5,17,once,TRBJ2-6,TGTGCTAGTGGTTTGCCCCGTGGACAATCTGGGGCCAACGTCCTGACTTTC,CASGLPRGQSGANVLTF
.,TRBV5-1,15,.,TRBJ2-1,TGCGCCAGCAGCTTGGCCCAGGGGACGCGGAATGAGCAGTTCTTC,CASSLAQGTRNEQFF
TRBD2,TRBV7-9,15,.,TRBJ2-1,TGTGCCAGCAGCTTACGGACTAGCCGGATCAATGAGCAGTTCTTC,CASSLRTSRINEQFF
.,TRBV15,14,.,TRBJ2-7,TGTGCCACCAGCAGAGATAGGGCCGGGAACGAGCAGTACTTC,CATSRDRAGNEQYF
.,TRBV18,14,once,TRBJ2-3,TGTGCCAGCTCACCAGCTACCCACACAGATACGCAGTATTTT,CASSPATHTDTQYF
.,TRBV5-6,16,.,TRBJ2-3,TGTGCCAGCAGCTTGATTGGGCAGGCTGAGGCGGGTACGCAGTATTTT,CASSLIGQAEAGTQYF
.,TRBV29-1,14,.,TRBJ2-7,TGCAGCGTTGACTCTTCGGACAGTTCCTACGAGCAGTACTTC,CSVDSSDSSYEQYF
.,TRBV19,15,.,TRBJ2-1,TGTGCCAGTAGTATTAGTTCTGTCCCCTACAATGAGCAGTTCTTC,CASSISSVPYNEQFF
.,TRBV27,14,.,TRBJ2-5,TGTGCCAGCAGTCTTGGGACTTTGAAGGAGACCCAGTACTTC,CASSLGTLKETQYF
TRBD2,TRBV4-1,16,.,TRBJ2-7,TGCGCCAGCAGCCCAGGTAAAGGGACTAGCAGCTACGAGCAGTACTTC,CASSPGKGTSSYEQYF
.,TRBV7-9,17,.,TRBJ1-6,TGTGCCAGCAGCTTAGGTTTCTTAGAAGGGGGTGATTCACCCCTCCACTTT,CASSLGFLEGGDSPLHF
.,TRBV19,14,.,TRBJ1-5,TGTGCCAGTAGTATCGACAGTTATTATCAGCCCCAGCATTTT,CASSIDSYYQPQHF
.,TRBV19,13,.,TRBJ1-2,TGTGCCAGTAGTATGCAGATTAACTATGGCTACACCTTC,CASSMQINYGYTF
TRBD1,TRBV27,14,.,TRBJ2-7,TGTGCCAGCAGTCATGACAGGGGGAACGACGAGCAGTACTTC,CASSHDRGNDEQYF
TRBD2,TRBV5-1,14,.,TRBJ2-7,TGCGCCAGCCGGCCGGTAGCGGGAGGTCGCGAGCAGTACTTC,CASRPVAGGREQYF
.,TRBV4-1,18,.,TRBJ2-6,TGCGCCAGCAGCCAAGTCGGGGGAGGGGGCTCTGGGGCCAACGTCCTGACTTTC,CASSQVGGGGSGANVLTF